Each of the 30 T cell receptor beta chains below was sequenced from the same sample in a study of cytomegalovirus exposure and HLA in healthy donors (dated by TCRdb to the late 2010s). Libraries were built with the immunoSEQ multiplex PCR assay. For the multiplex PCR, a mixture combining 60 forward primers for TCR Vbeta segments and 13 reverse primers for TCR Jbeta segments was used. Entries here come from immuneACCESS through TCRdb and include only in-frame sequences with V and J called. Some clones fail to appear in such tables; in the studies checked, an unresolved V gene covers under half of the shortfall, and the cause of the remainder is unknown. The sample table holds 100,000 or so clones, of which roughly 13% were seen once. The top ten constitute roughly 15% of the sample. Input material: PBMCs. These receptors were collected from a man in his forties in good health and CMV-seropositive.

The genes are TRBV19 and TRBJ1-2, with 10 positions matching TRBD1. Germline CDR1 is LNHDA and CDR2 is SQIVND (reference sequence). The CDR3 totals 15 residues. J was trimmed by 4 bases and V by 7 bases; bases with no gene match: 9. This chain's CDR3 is CASNPGGQGGYGYTF. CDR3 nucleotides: TGTGCCAGTAATCCAGGAGGACAGGGGGGCTATGGCTACACCTTC.

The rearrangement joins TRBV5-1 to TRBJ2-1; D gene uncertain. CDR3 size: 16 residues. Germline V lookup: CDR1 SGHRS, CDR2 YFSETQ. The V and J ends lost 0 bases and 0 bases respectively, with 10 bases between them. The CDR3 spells CASSLGPSSSYNEQFF. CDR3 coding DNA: TGCGCCAGCAGCTTGGGCCCATCGAGCTCCTACAATGAGCAGTTCTTC.

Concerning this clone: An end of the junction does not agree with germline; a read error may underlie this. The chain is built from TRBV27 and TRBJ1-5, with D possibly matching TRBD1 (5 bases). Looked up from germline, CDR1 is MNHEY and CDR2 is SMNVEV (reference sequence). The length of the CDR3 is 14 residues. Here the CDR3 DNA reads TGTGCCAGCAGTTTAAGCAGGGAGGATCAGCCCCACCATTTT. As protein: CASSLSREDQPHHF.

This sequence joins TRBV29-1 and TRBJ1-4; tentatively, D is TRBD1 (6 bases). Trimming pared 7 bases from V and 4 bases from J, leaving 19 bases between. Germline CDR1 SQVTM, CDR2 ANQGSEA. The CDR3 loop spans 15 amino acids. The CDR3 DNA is TGCAGCGCTAAGGGGGTGTCCGGTCTTAATGAAAAACTGTTTTTT. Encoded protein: CSAKGVSGLNEKLFF. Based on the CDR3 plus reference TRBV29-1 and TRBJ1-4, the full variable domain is SAVISQKPSRDICQRGTSLTIQCQVDSQVTMMFWYRQQPGQSLTLIATANQGSEATYESGFVIDKFPISRPNLTFSTLTVSNMSPEDSSIYLCSAKGVSGLNEKLFFGSGTQLSVL.

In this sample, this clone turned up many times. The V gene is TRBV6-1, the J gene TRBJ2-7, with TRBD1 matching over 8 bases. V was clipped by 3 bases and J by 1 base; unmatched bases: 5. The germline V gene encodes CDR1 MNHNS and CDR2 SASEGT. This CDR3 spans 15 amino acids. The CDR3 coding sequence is TGTGCCAGCAGTGAGTGGACAGGGATTTCCTACGAGCAGTACTTC. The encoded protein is CASSEWTGISYEQYF.

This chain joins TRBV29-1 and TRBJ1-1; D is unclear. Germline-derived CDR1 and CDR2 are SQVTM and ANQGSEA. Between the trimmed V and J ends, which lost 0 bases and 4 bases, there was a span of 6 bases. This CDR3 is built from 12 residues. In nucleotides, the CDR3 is TGCAGCGTTGAAGAATCGGGCACTGAAGCTTTCTTT. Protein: CSVEESGTEAFF.

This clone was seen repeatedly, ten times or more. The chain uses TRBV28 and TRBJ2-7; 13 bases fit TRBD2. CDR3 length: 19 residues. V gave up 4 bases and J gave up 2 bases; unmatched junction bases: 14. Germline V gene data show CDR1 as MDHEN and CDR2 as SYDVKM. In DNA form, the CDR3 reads TGTGCCAGCAGTTCCCTGTGGAGGACTAGCGGGAGTGAGACCTACGAGCAGTACTTC. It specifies CASSSLWRTSGSETYEQYF.

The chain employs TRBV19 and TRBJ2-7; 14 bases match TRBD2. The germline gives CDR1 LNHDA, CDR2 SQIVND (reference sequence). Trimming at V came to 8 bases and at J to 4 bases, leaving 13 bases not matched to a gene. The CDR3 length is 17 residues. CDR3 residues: CASRSGTSGSGAYEQYF. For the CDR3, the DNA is TGTGCCAGTCGGAGCGGGACTAGCGGGAGTGGAGCTTACGAGCAGTACTTC. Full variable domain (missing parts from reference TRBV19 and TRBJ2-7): DGGITQSPKYLFRKEGQNVTLSCEQNLNHDAMYWYRQDPGQGLRLIYYSQIVNDFQKGDIAEGYSVSREKKESFPLTVTSAQKNPTAFYLCASRSGTSGSGAYEQYFGPGTRLTVT.

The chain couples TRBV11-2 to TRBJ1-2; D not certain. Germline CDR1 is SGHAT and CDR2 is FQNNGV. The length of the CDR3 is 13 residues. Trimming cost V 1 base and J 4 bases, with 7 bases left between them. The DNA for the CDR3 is TGTGCCAGCAGCTTAGGAACAGTCTATGGCTACACCTTC. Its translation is CASSLGTVYGYTF. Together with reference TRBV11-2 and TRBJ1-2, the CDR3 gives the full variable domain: EAGVAQSPRYKIIEKRQSVAFWCNPISGHATLYWYQQILGQGPKLLIQFQNNGVVDDSQLPKDRFSAERLKGVDSTLKIQPAKLEDSAVYLCASSLGTVYGYTFGSGTRLTVV.

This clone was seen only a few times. The CDR3 reads CAISTRGEQYF. The CDR3 DNA sequence: TGTGCCATCAGTACCAGGGGCGAGCAGTACTTC. The rearrangement joins TRBV10-3 to TRBJ2-7, with D possibly matching TRBD1 (6 bases). In germline, CDR1 is ENHRY, CDR2 SYGVKD. This CDR3 has 11 amino acids. V gave up 5 bases and J gave up 6 bases, with 8 bases separating them.

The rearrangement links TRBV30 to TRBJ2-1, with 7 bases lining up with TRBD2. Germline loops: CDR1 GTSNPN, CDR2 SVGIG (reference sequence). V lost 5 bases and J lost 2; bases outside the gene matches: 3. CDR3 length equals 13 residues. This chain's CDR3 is CAWGSGTYNEQFF. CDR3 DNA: TGTGCCTGGGGAAGCGGGACCTACAATGAGCAGTTCTTC.

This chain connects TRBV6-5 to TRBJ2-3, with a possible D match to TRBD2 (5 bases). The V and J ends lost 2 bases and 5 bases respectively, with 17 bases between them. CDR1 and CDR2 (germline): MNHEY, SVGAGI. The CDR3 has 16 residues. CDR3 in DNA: TGTGCCAGCAGTTACCAGCCCGGTGTTGGAGGAGATACGCAGTATTTT. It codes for CASSYQPGVGGDTQYF.

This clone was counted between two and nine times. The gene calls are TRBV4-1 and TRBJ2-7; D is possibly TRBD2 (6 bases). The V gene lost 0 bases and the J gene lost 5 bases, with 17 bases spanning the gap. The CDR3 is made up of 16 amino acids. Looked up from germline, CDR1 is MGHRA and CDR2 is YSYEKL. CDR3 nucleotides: TGCGCCAGCAGCCAAGATCGGCGGGAAAGAAGTGACGAGCAGTACTTC. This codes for CASSQDRRERSDEQYF.

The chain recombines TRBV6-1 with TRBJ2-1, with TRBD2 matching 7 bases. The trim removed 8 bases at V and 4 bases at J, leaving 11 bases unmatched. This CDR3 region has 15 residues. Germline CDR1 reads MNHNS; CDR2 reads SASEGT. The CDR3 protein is CASVPGTTAYNEQFF. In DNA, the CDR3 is TGTGCCAGCGTTCCGGGGACTACCGCATACAATGAGCAGTTCTTC.

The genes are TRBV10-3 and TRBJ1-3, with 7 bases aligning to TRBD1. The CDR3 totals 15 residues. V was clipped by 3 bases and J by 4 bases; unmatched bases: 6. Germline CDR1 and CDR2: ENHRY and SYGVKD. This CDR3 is CAISDTGVSGNTIYF. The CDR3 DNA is TGTGCCATCAGTGACACAGGGGTGTCAGGAAACACCATATATTTT.

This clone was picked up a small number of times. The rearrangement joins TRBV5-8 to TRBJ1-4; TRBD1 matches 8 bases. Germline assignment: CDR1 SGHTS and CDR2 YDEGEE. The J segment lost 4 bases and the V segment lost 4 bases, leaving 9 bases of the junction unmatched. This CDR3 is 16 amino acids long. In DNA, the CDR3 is TGTGCCAGCAGCGCGAACCGGGACAGGTATAATGAAAAACTGTTTTTT. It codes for CASSANRDRYNEKLFF. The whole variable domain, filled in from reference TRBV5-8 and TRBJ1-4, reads EAGVTQSPTHLIKTRGQQATLRCSPISGHTSVYWYQQALGLGLQFLLWYDEGEERNRGNFPPRFSGRQFPNYSSELNVNALELEDSALYLCASSANRDRYNEKLFFGSGTQLSVL.

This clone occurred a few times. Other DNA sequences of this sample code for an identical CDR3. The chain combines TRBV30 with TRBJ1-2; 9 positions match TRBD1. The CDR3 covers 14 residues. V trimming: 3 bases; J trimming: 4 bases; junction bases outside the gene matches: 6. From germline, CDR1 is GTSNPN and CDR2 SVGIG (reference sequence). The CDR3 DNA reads TGTGCCTGGAGGACAGGGGGGGAGATCTATGGCTACACCTTC. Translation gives CAWRTGGEIYGYTF.

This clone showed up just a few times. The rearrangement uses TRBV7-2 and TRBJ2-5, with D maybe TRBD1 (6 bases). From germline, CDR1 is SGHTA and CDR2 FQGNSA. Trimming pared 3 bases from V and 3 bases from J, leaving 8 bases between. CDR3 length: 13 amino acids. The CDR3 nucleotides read TGTGCCAGCAGCTTTGCAGGGGAAGAGACCCAGTACTTC. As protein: CASSFAGEETQYF.

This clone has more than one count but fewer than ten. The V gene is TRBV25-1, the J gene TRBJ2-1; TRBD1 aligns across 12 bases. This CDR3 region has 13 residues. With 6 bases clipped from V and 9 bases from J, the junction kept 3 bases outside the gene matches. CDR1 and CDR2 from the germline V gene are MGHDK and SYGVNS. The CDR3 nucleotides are TGTGCCAGCAGGGGACAGGGGGCGGTTGAGCAGTTCTTC. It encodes CASRGQGAVEQFF.

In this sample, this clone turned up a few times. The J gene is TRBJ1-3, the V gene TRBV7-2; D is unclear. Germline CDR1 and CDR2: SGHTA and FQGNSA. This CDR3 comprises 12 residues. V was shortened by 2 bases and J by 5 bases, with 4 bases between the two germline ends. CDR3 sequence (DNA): TGTGCCAGCAGCTTATCCAGAAACACCATATATTTT. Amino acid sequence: CASSLSRNTIYF.

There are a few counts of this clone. The CDR3 sequence: CASSLERAGPDTQYF. For the CDR3, the DNA is TGTGCCAGCAGTTTAGAGCGGGCGGGTCCAGATACGCAGTATTTT. V usage is TRBV28 and J usage is TRBJ2-3; TRBD2 is a possible D gene (6 bases). The germline V gene encodes CDR1 MDHEN and CDR2 SYDVKM. This CDR3 has 15 amino acids. The V end lost 2 bases, the J end lost 4 bases, and 13 bases lay between the germline ends.

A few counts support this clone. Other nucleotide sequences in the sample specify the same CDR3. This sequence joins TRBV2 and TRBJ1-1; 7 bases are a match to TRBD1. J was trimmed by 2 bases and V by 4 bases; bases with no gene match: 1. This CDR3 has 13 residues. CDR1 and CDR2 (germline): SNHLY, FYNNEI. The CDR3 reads CASSGDRNTEAFF. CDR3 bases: TGTGCCAGCAGTGGGGACAGAAACACTGAAGCTTTCTTT. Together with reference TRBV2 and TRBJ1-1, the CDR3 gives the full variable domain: EPEVTQTPSHQVTQMGQEVILRCVPISNHLYFYWYRQILGQKVEFLVSFYNNEISEKSEIFDDQFSVERPDGSNFTLKIRSTKLEDSAMYFCASSGDRNTEAFFGQGTRLTVV.

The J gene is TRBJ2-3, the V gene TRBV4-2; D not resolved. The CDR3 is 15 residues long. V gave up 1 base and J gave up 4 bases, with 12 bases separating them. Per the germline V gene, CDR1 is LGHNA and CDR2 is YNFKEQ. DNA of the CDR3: TGTGCCAGCAGCCAAGCGGGTTTCTTGGCAGATACGCAGTATTTT. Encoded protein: CASSQAGFLADTQYF.

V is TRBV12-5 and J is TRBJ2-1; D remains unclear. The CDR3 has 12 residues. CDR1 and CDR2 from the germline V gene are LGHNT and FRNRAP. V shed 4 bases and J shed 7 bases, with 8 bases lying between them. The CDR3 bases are TGTGCTAGTGGTTCCCCGGTAAATGAGCAGTTCTTC. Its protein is CASGSPVNEQFF.

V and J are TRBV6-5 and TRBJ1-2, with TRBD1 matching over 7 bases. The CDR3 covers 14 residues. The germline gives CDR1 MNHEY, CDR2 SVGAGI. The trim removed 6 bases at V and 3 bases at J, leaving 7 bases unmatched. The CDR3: CASRTRQGYYGYTF. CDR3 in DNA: TGTGCCAGCAGAACTCGACAGGGTTACTATGGCTACACCTTC.

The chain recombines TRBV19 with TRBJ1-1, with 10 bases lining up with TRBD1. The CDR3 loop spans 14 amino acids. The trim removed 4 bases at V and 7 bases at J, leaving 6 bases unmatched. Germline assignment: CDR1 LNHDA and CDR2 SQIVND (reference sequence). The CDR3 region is CASSTTGGEVEAFF. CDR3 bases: TGTGCCAGTAGTACGACAGGGGGCGAGGTTGAAGCTTTCTTT.

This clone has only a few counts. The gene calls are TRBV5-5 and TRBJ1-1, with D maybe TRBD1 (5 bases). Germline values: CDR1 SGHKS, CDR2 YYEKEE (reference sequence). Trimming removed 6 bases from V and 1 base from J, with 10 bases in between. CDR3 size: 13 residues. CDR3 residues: CASNYDRNTEAFF. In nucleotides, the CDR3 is TGTGCCAGCAATTACGACAGGAACACTGAAGCTTTCTTT. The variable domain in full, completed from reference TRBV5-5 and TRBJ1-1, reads DAGVTQSPTHLIKTRGQQVTLRCSPISGHKSVSWYQQVLGQGPQFIFQYYEKEERGRGNFPDRFSARQFPNYSSELNVNALLLGDSALYLCASNYDRNTEAFFGQGTRLTVV.

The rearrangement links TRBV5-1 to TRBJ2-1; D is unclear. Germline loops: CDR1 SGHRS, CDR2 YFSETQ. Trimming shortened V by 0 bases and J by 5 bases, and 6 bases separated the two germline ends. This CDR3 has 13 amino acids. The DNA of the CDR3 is TGCGCCAGCAGCTTGGCAGTGGACAATGAGCAGTTCTTC. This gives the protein CASSLAVDNEQFF.

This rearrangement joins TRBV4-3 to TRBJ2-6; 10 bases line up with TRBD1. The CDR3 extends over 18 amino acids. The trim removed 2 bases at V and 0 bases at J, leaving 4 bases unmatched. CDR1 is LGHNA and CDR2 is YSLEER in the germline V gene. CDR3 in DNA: TGCGCCAGCAGCCAATCCTGGACAGGGGGCTCTGGGGCCAACGTCCTGACTTTC. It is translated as CASSQSWTGGSGANVLTF.

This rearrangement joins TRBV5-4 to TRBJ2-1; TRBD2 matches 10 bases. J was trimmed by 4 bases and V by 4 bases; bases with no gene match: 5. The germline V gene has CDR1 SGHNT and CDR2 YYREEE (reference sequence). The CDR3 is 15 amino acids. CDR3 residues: CASSQTSGSYNEQFF. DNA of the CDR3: TGTGCCAGCAGCCAGACTAGCGGGTCTTACAATGAGCAGTTCTTC. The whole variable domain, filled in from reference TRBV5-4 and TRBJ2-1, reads ETGVTQSPTHLIKTRGQQVTLRCSSQSGHNTVSWYQQALGQGPQFIFQYYREEENGRGNFPPRFSGLQFPNYSSELNVNALELDDSALYLCASSQTSGSYNEQFFGPGTRLTVL.